This TCR beta chain was recorded in a study of PD-1 blockade in classical Hodgkin lymphoma. Regarding the study as a whole: Healthy donors were reported to have higher baseline TCR diversity than newly diagnosed patients.

The repertoire was sequenced with immunoSEQ multiplex PCR; TCRdb's copy has only in-frame clones and lacks some. The sample yields approximately 14,000 clones, approximately 90% seen once. This CDR3 is 18 amino acids long. Trimming removed 2 bases at V and 4 bases at J, with 21 bases between. CDR1 is LNHNV, CDR2 YYDKDF, per germline (reference sequence). The time point: newly diagnosed, previously untreated cHL patient sample. It was by magnetic negative selection that CD8+ T cells were isolated from thawed PBMCs. A word on this clone: Antigen: not known.

This clonotype was sampled from a human donor with classical Hodgkin lymphoma. The chain is built from TRBV15 and TRBJ1-5, with D possibly being TRBD1 (6 bases). Sequences were obtained from CD8+ T cells from blood. CDR3 residues: CATSRSIRPGAHNQPQHF. The CDR3 region has the DNA TGTGCCACCAGCAGATCGATTCGGCCAGGGGCCCATAATCAGCCCCAGCATTTT.